These T cell receptor beta chains were read from a single sample in a study of CD8 T cells in ankylosing spondylitis. TCRdb re-analysed the 5' RACE reads in MiXCR, keeping a single row per CDR3 protein. This sample has roughly 400,000 distinct CDR3 sequences, with about 20% found just once. Source material: blood, either unsorted or a sorted T cell fraction (not recorded which). Every receptor here comes from a male donor with ankylosing spondylitis. CDR3s leave out the opening cysteine and the closing phenylalanine or tryptophan. A D gene is named only where the DNA matches it firmly.

cdr3_length	d_call	v_call	j_call	cdr3_aa
13	.	TRBV5-1	TRBJ2-2	ASSLDEGRNGELF
12	.	TRBV18	TRBJ2-3	ASSPEYSTDTQY
17	TRBD1	TRBV12-3/TRBV12-4	TRBJ1-5	ASSRMGGGTDYSNQPQH
12	.	TRBV6-5	TRBJ2-7	ASSYSSARYEQY
10	.	TRBV12-5	TRBJ2-1	ASGISVGEQF
14	.	TRBV7-3	TRBJ2-3	ASSSLHRGGPDTQY
15	.	TRBV10-3	TRBJ2-4	AISEPLGGSAKNIQY
13	.	TRBV6-5	TRBJ1-5	ASSYGWASNQPQH
14	.	TRBV4-2	TRBJ2-1	ASSHGTSGQYNEQF
13	.	TRBV20-1	TRBJ2-2	SAPKGGGYTGELF
11	.	TRBV7-2	TRBJ2-1	ASSVGANNEQF
13	.	TRBV12-3/TRBV12-4	TRBJ2-7	ASSFLSGLSYEQY
10	.	TRBV12-3/TRBV12-4	TRBJ1-5	ASTLNEQPQH
13	.	TRBV5-5	TRBJ1-5	ASSLAPQGHQPQH
11	TRBD1	TRBV29-1	TRBJ2-7	SVLGQGINEQY
14	TRBD2	TRBV3-1	TRBJ2-5	ASSQVGGLAKETQY
12	.	TRBV20-1	TRBJ1-5	SARLGRTEQPQH
11	TRBD1	TRBV12-3/TRBV12-4	TRBJ2-7	ASSPRQGYEQY
12	.	TRBV29-1	TRBJ1-1	SVVWGGGVTEAF
10	TRBD1	TRBV12-3/TRBV12-4	TRBJ2-7	ASSLGQGKQY
14	TRBD1	TRBV12-3/TRBV12-4	TRBJ2-7	ASSSRWGQAAYEQY
13	.	TRBV5-4	TRBJ2-7	ASSYGDRGFTEQY
11	.	TRBV25-1	TRBJ2-4	ASSEYGGHIQY